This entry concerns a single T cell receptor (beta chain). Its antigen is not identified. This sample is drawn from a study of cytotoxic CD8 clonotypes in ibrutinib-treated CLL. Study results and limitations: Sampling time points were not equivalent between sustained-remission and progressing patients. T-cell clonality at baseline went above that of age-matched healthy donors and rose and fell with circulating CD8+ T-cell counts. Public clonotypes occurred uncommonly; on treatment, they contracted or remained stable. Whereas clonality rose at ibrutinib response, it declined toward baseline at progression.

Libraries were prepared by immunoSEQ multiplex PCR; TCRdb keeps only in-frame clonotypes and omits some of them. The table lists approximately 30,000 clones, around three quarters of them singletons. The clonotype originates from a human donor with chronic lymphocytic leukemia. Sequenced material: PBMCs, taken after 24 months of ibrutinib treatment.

CDR3 residues: CASSLGAGDADGYTF. CDR3 DNA sequence: TGTGCCAGCAGCTTAGGGGCAGGGGATGCAGATGGCTACACCTTC. The V and J genes are TRBV7-9 and TRBJ1-2; possibly TRBD1 for D (6 bases). Trimming removed 1 base from V and 6 bases from J, with 15 bases in between. The germline V gene has CDR1 SEHNR and CDR2 FQNEAQ (reference sequence). CDR3 size: 15 residues.